The present TCR beta chain was sequenced within a study of technical replicates of blood from several donors (dated by TCRdb to 2016 to 2017). Trimming leaves V shorter by 4 bases and J shorter by 3 bases, with the junction holding 7 bases beyond the gene matches. The CDR3 runs 15 amino acids, cysteine and phenylalanine included. The read is trimmed to its CDR3 DNA, 45 bases read in frame from base 1. CDR1 SGHRS and CDR2 YFSETQ are derived from the germline V gene. This clone was recorded only once. What this receptor recognizes is not known. Base qualities were left out, and no much larger clone turns up one base away. This same CDR3 is encoded by further DNA sequences in the sample. Libraries were made using the immunoSEQ multiplex PCR assay. In its TCRdb copy, this immuneACCESS table keeps in-frame sequences only and misses some clones. Where compared with another copy, unresolved V genes explain less than half of these, and the others have no known cause. The sample records 60,000 to 85,000 clones, around 97% of which are singletons. The ten biggest clones cover approximately 0.2% of the sample.

Sequences were obtained from T cells isolated from PBMCs. This TCR came from a human donor in good health. The chain employs TRBV5-1 and TRBJ1-2; TRBD1 matches 9 bases in the middle. The CDR3 loop reads CASSLGQGRDYGYTF. Read as DNA, the sequence is TGCGCCAGCAGCCTCGGACAGGGGAGGGACTATGGCTACACCTTC.